The 8 T cell receptor beta chains given below trace back to one sample, sequenced in a study of immune evolution from preneoplasia to lung adenocarcinoma. The assay was immunoSEQ multiplex PCR, and TCRdb's table has in-frame clones only and misses some. The sample includes about 4,600 clones, roughly 70% of them seen just once. The sequenced material came from FFPE adjacent normal lung tissue. Every receptor here comes from a person between 60 and 79 years old with lung adenocarcinoma.

The chain has TRBV7-8 and TRBJ2-7; 10 bases line up with TRBD2. CDR3 length equals 15 residues. V lost 6 bases and J lost 7; bases outside the gene matches: 12. Germline-derived CDR1 and CDR2 are SGHVS and FQNEAQ. Here the CDR3 DNA reads TGTGCCAGCAGGGACCCGGGAGCGGGAGGGCAAGAGCAGTACTTC. Protein product: CASRDPGAGGQEQYF.

The chain recombines TRBV6-1 with TRBJ2-7, with D perhaps matching TRBD1 (6 bases). V was cut by 3 bases and J by 3 bases, with 9 bases left in between. This CDR3 comprises 13 residues. Germline CDR1 is MNHNS and CDR2 is SASEGT. The CDR3 DNA follows: TGTGCCAGCAGTGAGGGGACATTCTACGAGCAGTACTTC. Translated: CASSEGTFYEQYF.

About this clone: An end of the junction differs from the germline gene, which may be a read error. This CDR3 is also generated by other DNA sequences in the sample. The rearrangement links TRBV10-2 to TRBJ2-3; perhaps TRBD2 as D (5 bases). The CDR3 has 16 amino acids. CDR1 is WSHSY, CDR2 SAAADI, per germline. For the CDR3, the DNA is TGTGCCAGAGCGGACCTAAGGCCACCTCCCTCAGATACGCAGTATTTT. This sequence encodes CARADLRPPPSDTQYF.

By share, this clone counts as large. The rearrangement links TRBV29-1 to TRBJ1-1; D unresolved. The germline V and J ends were trimmed by 3 bases and 7 bases, with 9 bases remaining between them. The germline CDR1 and CDR2 sequences are SQVTM and ANQGSEA. The length of the CDR3 is 11 residues. CDR3 in amino acids: CSVEGLHEAFF. Here the CDR3 DNA reads TGCAGCGTTGAGGGTCTCCATGAAGCTTTCTTT.

The V call is TRBV7-8, the J call TRBJ2-7, with D possibly TRBD2 on 5 matching bases. Germline CDR1 reads SGHVS; CDR2 reads FQNEAQ. Trimming cost V 7 bases and J 4 bases, with 20 bases left between them. The CDR3 runs 15 residues. The CDR3 loop reads CASTPYAGGGYEQYF. CDR3 coding DNA: TGTGCCAGCACACCATACGCGGGCGGTGGATACGAGCAGTACTTC.

This chain uses TRBV11-2 with TRBJ2-5, with D unclear. The germline V gene has CDR1 SGHAT and CDR2 FQNNGV. The CDR3 has 14 residues. V was cut by 6 bases and J by 2 bases, with 13 bases left in between. DNA of the CDR3: TGTGCCAGCAGGAAAGTTCGTGGGCAAGAGACCCAGTACTTC. Its protein is CASRKVRGQETQYF.

The CDR3 DNA reads as TGTGCCAGCAGTGAAGACGCGGGAGTGGCCGGGGAGCTGTTTTTT. It specifies CASSEDAGVAGELFF. The chain recombines TRBV6-1 with TRBJ2-2; 7 nucleotides match TRBD2. The germline CDR1 and CDR2 sequences are MNHNS and SASEGT. The CDR3 has 15 residues. With V trimmed by 1 base and J by 6 bases, 5 bases remained unmatched.

The chain joins TRBV5-6 to TRBJ2-5, with 11 bases that match TRBD1. Trimming took 4 bases from V and 4 from J; bases not matched to a gene: 3. The CDR3 totals 14 residues. Germline V gene data show CDR1 as SGHDT and CDR2 as YYEEEE. CDR3 sequence (DNA): TGTGCCAGCAGCAGGACAGGGGGCGGAGAGACCCAGTACTTC. This sequence encodes CASSRTGGGETQYF.